This T cell receptor beta chain was sequenced during a study of T cell responses to AZD1222 COVID-19 vaccine (dated by TCRdb to the early 2020s). Broadly, across the study: AZD1222 recipients with second doses at about 4 weeks or about 12 weeks were pooled, because spike-specific TCR depth and breadth did not differ between schedules. A total of just over 230 trial participants underwent TCR sequencing, of whom nearly 210 had received two doses of AZD1222 and roughly 26 had received two doses of the MenACWY control vaccine. Trial participants were enrolled into age subgroups of 18-55, 56-69 and 70-plus years, which contained roughly 150, 30 and 60 TCR-sequenced participants, respectively.

The sample's time point label, decoded: baseline before first vaccination. Vaccinee samples were obtained from the UK trials COV001 and COV002, which included a single-blind randomized controlled phase 2/3 trial of AZD1222 (ChAdOx1 nCoV-19) in healthy adults. For TCRbeta chain sequencing, PBMC samples were collected from trial participants at day 0 and at day 28 after the second dose. A note on this clone: Its antigen remains unidentified. Base-call qualities are not available, and no considerably larger clone is one nucleotide away.

The CDR3 regions of human TCRbeta chains were analyzed by immunosequencing. Per the original workflow: Repertoire TCRs were matched against a reference library of SARS-CoV-2-specific TCRs generated with the MIRA antigen-specificity platform. Breadth was defined as the fraction of unique TCRs that were SARS-CoV-2-associated, and depth was defined as the fraction of total T cells that were SARS-CoV-2-associated. Using the MIRA data, each spike-specific TCR was mapped to the spike region that the TCR reacts to and placed in a CD4 or CD8 class. Log10-transformed breadth and depth values were compared by one-way ANOVA with Sidak's multiple comparisons tests. TCRdb holds this immuneACCESS table with in-frame rearrangements only. Some clones are missing; in checked studies, unresolved V genes explain under half, and the rest has no known cause. V, J and clone size were drawn from that table, and D and trimming were deduced from the DNA. For this sample the table gives fewer than 150,000 clones, of which roughly nine tenths were detected only once. The biggest ten clones account for over 1.2% of the sample.

What the authors observed across the whole study: Reportedly, almost half of the unique spike-specific TCRs recognized epitopes lying outside the regions that are mutated in the B.1.351 and B.1.1.7 variants. Participants were mostly white British and included more females than males, and it was suggested by the authors that clonal diversity may have been underestimated. Because no samples from the day 14 peak response were available, repertoires could be characterized only after the peak T cell response. The 56-69-year group was small, and its depth increase did not reach significance, likely because of low power. CD4 TCRs associated with the vaccine covered the entire spike protein, and the dominant responses were in regions 160-218 and 743-854. After two AZD1222 doses, spike-specific TCR breadth and depth were significantly higher than at day 0 and than in MenACWY recipients. Conclusions about previously exposed vaccinees were limited because only six AZD1222 recipients were SARS-CoV-2 seropositive at baseline.

Reading the germline V gene (reference sequence) gives CDR1 SGHNT and CDR2 YYREEE. The CDR3 runs 13 amino acids, cysteine and phenylalanine included. Here the CDR3 DNA is all that survives: 39 bases in frame from base 1. Germline trimming amounts to 4 bases on V and 5 bases on J, with 5 as the count of junction bases outside the gene matches. Recombination linked TRBV5-4 to TRBJ2-5, and TRBD1 matches 7 of the central bases. This specimen consisted of peripheral blood, obtained on day 0 of AZD1222 vaccination. The TCR sequence derives from an adult in good health. The CDR3 in this case is CASSKDREETQYF. The nucleotides are TGTGCCAGCAGCAAAGACAGGGAGGAGACCCAGTACTTC.